Below, one TCR beta chain is given with its context. Its antigen is unknown. Unique molecular identifiers were built into the TCRbeta library. TCRdb passed the PCR reads through MiXCR, listing each CDR3 protein once. The profile shows about 290,000 distinct CDR3 sequences, roughly 7.8% of them singletons. V shed 2 bases and J shed 4 bases, with 4 bases lying between them. The germline V gene encodes CDR1 MNHEY and CDR2 SVGEGT. The CDR3 totals 12 residues. These data are taken from a study of T-cell reconstitution after alpha-beta-depleted transplantation in children. Findings and limits, study-wide: Counts and diversity of T cells one year after transplant came mostly from newly produced T cells. Some patients' high day-60 TCRbeta diversity was traced to surviving recipient T cells and thymic progenitors.

The input for sequencing was peripheral blood, taken 360 days after TCRalphabeta/CD19-depleted stem cell transplant. The TCR was taken from a female patient aged 2-9 years who had a stem cell transplant for Fanconi anemia, so the T cells may come from the graft donor. V gene TRBV6-2 or TRBV6-3 combines with J gene TRBJ2-3; D remains unclear. CDR3 in amino acids: CASSYIPDTQYF. DNA of the CDR3: TGTGCCAGCAGTTACATCCCAGATACGCAGTATTTT.